This T cell receptor beta chain appears in the sequencing data of a study of long-term antiretroviral therapy in people with HIV. General study findings and limits: Repertoires in HIV (unlike those of controls) had narrower CDR3 length ranges.

Every donor had one or more pre-ART and two or more post-ART PBMC samples. Germline V gene data show CDR1 as MGHDK and CDR2 as SYGVNS. The CDR3 is made up of 12 amino acids. V lost 5 bases to trimming and J lost 13 bases, with 17 bases between them. immunoSEQ v3.0 was run at survey level. Data came from immunoSEQ multiplex PCR; TCRdb stores just in-frame clones and leaves some out. This table has around 33,000 clones, around four fifths appearing once. As concerns this clone: Its matching antigen is unknown.

Specimen: unsorted PBMCs, collected 0.3 years after starting antiretroviral therapy. The chain combines TRBV25-1 with TRBJ2-5, with a possible D match to TRBD1 (6 bases). The receptor was isolated from a man aged 18-30 years with HIV. The CDR3 sequence: CASSNLPDRPYF. In nucleotides, the CDR3 is TGTGCCAGCAGTAACCTCCCTGACAGGCCGTACTTC.